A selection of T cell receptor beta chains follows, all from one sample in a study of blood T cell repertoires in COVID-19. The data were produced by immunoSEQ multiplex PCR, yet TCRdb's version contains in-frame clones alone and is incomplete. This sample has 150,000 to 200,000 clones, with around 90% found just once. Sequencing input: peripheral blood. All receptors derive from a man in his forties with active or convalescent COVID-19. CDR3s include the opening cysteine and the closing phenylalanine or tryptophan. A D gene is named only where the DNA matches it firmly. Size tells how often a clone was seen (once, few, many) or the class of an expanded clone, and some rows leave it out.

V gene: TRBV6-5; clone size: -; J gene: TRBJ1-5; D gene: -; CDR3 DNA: TGTGCCAGCAGCGACACAGGGTCTAATCAGCCCCAGCATTTT; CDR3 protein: CASSDTGSNQPQHF
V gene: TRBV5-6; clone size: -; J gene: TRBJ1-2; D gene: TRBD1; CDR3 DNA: TGTGCCAGCAGCACACAGGGGGCTGTTGGCTACACCTTC; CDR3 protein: CASSTQGAVGYTF
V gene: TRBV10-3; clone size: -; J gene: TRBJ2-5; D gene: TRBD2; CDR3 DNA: TGTGCCATCACTAGCGGGAGGGCCAGGGAGACCCAGTACTTC; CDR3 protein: CAITSGRARETQYF
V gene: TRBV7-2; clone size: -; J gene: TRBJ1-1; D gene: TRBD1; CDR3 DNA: TGTGCCAGCAGCTTAGGGGGGACAGGGTTGGCTTTCTTT; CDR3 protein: CASSLGGTGLAFF
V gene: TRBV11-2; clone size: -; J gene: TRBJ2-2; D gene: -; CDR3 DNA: TGTGCCAGCAGCTTAAGTCGTCAGGGGAACACCGGGGAGCTGTTTTTT; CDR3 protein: CASSLSRQGNTGELFF
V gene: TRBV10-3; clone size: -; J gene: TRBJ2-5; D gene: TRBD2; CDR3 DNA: TGTGCCATCAGTCCAACTAGCGGGGGGGTGACGGAGACCCAGTACTTC; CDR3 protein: CAISPTSGGVTETQYF
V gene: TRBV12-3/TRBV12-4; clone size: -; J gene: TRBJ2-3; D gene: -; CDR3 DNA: TGTGCCAGCACCTCTAACGAGAGGACGCAGTATTTT; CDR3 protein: CASTSNERTQYF
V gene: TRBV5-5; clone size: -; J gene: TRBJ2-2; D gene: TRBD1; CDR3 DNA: TGTGCCAGCAGCTTGGTGGGACAGATCCTCACCGGGGAGCTGTTTTTT; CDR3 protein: CASSLVGQILTGELFF
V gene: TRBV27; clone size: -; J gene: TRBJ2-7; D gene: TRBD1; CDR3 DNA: TGTGCCAGCAGCCTCACATCGGGACAGAGCCCTATTGAGCAGTACTTC; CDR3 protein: CASSLTSGQSPIEQYF
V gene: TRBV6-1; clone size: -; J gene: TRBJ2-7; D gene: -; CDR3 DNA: TGTGCCAGCAGCGAAGGACCAGGGGAAATCTACGAGCAGTACTTC; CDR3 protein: CASSEGPGEIYEQYF
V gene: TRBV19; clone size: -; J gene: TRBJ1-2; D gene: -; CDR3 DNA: TGTGCCAGTTCTACGACAGTCAACTATGGCTACACCTTC; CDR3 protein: CASSTTVNYGYTF
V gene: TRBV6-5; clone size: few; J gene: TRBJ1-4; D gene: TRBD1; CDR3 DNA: TGTGCCAGCAGGGGACAGACAGGGGGAGGTGAAAAACTGTTTTTT; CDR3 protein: CASRGQTGGGEKLFF
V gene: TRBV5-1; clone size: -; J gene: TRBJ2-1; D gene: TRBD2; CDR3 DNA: TGCGCCAGCAGCTTGGCGCCTAGCGGGAGTGGAAATGAGCAGTTCTTC; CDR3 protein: CASSLAPSGSGNEQFF
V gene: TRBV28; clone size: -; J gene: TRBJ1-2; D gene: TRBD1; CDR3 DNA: TGTGCCAGCAGCCAGCGACAGGGGGCGCGCCTCTTCTTC; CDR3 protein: CASSQRQGARLFF
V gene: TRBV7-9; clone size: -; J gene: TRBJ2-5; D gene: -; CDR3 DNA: TGTGCCAGCAGCTTGAGGCGCCAGGGAGAGACCCAGTACTTC; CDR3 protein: CASSLRRQGETQYF
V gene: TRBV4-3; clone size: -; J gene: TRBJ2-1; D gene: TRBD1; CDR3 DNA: TGCGCCAGCAGCCAGCAGACAGGGGGCGGCTACAATGAGCAGTTCTTC; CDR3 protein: CASSQQTGGGYNEQFF
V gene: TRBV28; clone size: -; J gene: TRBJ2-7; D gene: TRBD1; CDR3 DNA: TGTGCCAGCAACCTCCCGGGACAGATCACCTACGAGCAGTACTTC; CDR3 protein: CASNLPGQITYEQYF
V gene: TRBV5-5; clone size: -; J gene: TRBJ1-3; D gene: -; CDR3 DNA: TGTGCCAGCAGCCCGACAGGCTCTGGAAACACCATATATTTT; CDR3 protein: CASSPTGSGNTIYF
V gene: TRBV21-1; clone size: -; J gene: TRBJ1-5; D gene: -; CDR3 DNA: TGTGCCACTACGATGGGACAGAGCAATCAGCCCCAGCATTTT; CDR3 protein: CATTMGQSNQPQHF
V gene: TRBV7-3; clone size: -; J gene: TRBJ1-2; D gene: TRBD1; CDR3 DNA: TGTGCCAGCAGCCCAACAGGGGTTCGTGGCTACACCTTC; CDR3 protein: CASSPTGVRGYTF
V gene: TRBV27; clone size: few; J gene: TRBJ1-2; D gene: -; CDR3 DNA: TGTGCCAGCAGTTTTATCAGGGGCGACTATGGCTACACCTTC; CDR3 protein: CASSFIRGDYGYTF
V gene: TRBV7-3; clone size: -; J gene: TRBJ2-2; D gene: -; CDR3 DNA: TGTGCCAGCAGCCCCCCCGGCGGAGGGAACACCGGGGAGCTGTTTTTT; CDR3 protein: CASSPPGGGNTGELFF
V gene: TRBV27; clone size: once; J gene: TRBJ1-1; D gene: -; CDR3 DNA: TGTGCCAGCAGTCCGTTTCCGGGCAGGGTGAACACTGAAGCTTTCTTT; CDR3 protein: CASSPFPGRVNTEAFF
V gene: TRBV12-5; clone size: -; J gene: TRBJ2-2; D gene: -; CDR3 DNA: TGTGCTAGTGGTTTGTCAGGGGCCGGGGAGCTGTTTTTT; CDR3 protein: CASGLSGAGELFF
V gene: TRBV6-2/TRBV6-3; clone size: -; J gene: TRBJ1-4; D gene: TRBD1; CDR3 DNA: TGTGCCAGCAGTACGTCCCGGGACAGGGCCCGCGTTGAAAAACTGTTTTTT; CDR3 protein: CASSTSRDRARVEKLFF
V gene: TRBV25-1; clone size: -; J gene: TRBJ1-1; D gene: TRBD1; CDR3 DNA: TGTGCCAGCAGTGAACGTAGGACAGGGGAGTCGACTGAAGCTTTCTTT; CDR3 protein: CASSERRTGESTEAFF
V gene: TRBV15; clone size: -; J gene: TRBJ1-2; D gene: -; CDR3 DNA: TGTGCCACCAGCAGAGGGTTACAGGGTGGTGGCTACACCTTC; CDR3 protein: CATSRGLQGGGYTF
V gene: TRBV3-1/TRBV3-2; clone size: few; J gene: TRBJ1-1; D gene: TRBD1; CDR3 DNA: TGTGCCAGCAGCCAAGTAAGGGGGACAGGGCGCTCCACTGAAGCTTTCTTT; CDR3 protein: CASSQVRGTGRSTEAFF